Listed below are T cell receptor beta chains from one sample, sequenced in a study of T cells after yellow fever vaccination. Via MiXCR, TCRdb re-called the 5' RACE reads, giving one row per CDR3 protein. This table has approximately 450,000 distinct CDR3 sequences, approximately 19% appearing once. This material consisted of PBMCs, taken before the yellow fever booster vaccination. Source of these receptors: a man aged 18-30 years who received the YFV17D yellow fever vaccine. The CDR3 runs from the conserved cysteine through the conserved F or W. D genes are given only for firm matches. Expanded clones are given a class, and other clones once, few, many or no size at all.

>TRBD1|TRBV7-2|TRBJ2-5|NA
TGTGCCAGCAGCTTTCGGACAGGGACGGAGACCCAGTACTTC
CASSFRTGTETQYF
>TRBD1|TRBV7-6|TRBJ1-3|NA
TGTGCCAGCAGCCCCCAGGACAGGGCTGGAAACACCATATATTTT
CASSPQDRAGNTIYF
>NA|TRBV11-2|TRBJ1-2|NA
TGTGCCAGCAGCTCGGGGGCGGGTAACTATGGCTACACCTTC
CASSSGAGNYGYTF
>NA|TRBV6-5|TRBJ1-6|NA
TGTGCCAGCAGGACACAGGGTATGAATTCACCCCTCCACTTT
CASRTQGMNSPLHF
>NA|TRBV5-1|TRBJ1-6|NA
TGCGCCAGCAGCTTGGGGAGAGTACCTTCGGATAATTCACCCCTCCACTTT
CASSLGRVPSDNSPLHF
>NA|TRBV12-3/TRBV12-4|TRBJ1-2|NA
TGTGCCAGCAGTAACGGGTTTGGGGGTCCCTATGGCTACACCTTC
CASSNGFGGPYGYTF
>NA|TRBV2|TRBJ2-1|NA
TGTGCCAGCAGTGACAGAGCAAATGAGCAGTTCTTC
CASSDRANEQFF
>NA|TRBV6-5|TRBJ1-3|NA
TGTGCCAGCAGGACAGACTCATCCTCTGGAAACACCATATATTTT
CASRTDSSSGNTIYF
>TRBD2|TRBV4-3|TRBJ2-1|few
TGCGCCAGCAGCCACCCCCCCGGGACTACCCACAATGAGCAGTTCTTC
CASSHPPGTTHNEQFF
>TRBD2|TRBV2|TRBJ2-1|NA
TGTGCCGCGGGGACTAGCGGCTCCCTCAGGAATGAGCAGTTCTTC
CAAGTSGSLRNEQFF
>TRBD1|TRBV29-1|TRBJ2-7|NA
TGCAGCGTCTCAAGGGGACAGACCTACGAGCAGTACTTC
CSVSRGQTYEQYF
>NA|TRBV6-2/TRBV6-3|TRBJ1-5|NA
TGTGCCAGCAGTTACCAAAATGGGGCTTATCAGCCCCAGCATTTT
CASSYQNGAYQPQHF
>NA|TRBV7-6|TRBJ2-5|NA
TGTGCCAGCAGCTGGGCGGGGACAGACCAAGAGACCCAGTACTTC
CASSWAGTDQETQYF
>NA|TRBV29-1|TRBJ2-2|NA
TGCAGCGTTGAGAGGTACACCGGGGAGCTGTTTTTT
CSVERYTGELFF
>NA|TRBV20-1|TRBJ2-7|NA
TGCAGTGCTAGAGACTCACAGGAACGGGACGGTTTACCTTACGAGCAGTACTTC
CSARDSQERDGLPYEQYF
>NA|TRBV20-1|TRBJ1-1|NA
TGCAGTGCTAGAGGGGTTTCTGAAGCTTTCTTT
CSARGVSEAFF
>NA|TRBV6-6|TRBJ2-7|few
TGTGCCAGCAGTGCCCTTGGGGACCTCTACGAGCAGTACTTC
CASSALGDLYEQYF
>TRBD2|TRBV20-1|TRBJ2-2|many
TGCAGTGCACGGGGACTAGCGGGGGTAGGCGGGGAGCTGTTTTTT
CSARGLAGVGGELFF
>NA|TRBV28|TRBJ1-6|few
TGTGTCACACGGGGGGCTGGCGATTCACCCCTCCACTTT
CVTRGAGDSPLHF
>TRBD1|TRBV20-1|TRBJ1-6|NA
TGCAGTGCTAGAGATCTCGCAATTTTGGGACAGAATTCACCCCTCCACTTT
CSARDLAILGQNSPLHF
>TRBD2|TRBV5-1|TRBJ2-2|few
TGCGCCAGCAGCACCGGGACTAGCGGAAACACCGGGGAGCTGTTTTTT
CASSTGTSGNTGELFF
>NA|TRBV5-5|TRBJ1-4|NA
TGTGCCAGCAGCTTGGTCGAAAAACTGTTTTTT
CASSLVEKLFF
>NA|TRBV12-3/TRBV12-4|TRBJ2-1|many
TGTGCCAGCAGTCTTACAGCCTACAATGAGCAGTTCTTC
CASSLTAYNEQFF
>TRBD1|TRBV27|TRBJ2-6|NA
TGTGCCAGCAGTTTAGCAGGGGGAGTCTCTGGGGCCAACGTCCTGACTTTC
CASSLAGGVSGANVLTF
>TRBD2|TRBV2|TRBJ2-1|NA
TGTGCCAGCAGTTACTTAGCGGGGGGGGTTGAGCAGTTCTTC
CASSYLAGGVEQFF